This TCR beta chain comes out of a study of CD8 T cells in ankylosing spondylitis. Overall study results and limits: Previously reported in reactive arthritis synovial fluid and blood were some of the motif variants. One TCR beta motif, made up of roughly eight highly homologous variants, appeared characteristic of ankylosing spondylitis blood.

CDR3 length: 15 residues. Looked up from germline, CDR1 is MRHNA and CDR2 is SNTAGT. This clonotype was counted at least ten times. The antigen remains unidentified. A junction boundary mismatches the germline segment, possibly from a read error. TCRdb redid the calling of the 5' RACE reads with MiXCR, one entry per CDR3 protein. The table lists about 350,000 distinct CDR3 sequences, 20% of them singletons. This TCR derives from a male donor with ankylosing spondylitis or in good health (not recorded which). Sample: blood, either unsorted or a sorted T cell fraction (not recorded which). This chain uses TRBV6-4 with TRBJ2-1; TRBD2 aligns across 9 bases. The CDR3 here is CASSEAGGSHNEQFF. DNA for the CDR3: TGTGCCAGCAGTGAAGCGGGGGGCTCCCACAATGAGCAGTTCTTC.